The subject of this entry is one T cell receptor (beta chain). Its antigen is still unknown. Base qualities are missing; no much larger clone stands one base away. The cysteine opens and the phenylalanine closes a CDR3 of 15 amino acids. The retained sequence is limited to the CDR3, 45 bases, with the frame set at the first base. Trimming at the junction amounts to 6 bases on V and 5 bases on J, and the germline ends lie 19 bases apart. This entry belongs to a study of T cell repertoires in cytomegalovirus infection (dated by TCRdb to between 2018 and 2021). About the full investigation: The peptide stimulations were aimed at well-studied HLA-B-restricted epitopes as well as recently identified HLA-C-restricted CMV epitopes, whose presentation resists viral immunomodulation. Donor HLA type was relevant to the analysis, as public TCR beta signatures indicated carriage of CMV infection together with the matching HLA type.

General findings and caveats noted by the study authors: The ex vivo response was dominated by HLA-C-restricted CMV-specific TCR beta clonotypes, which also provided the single most frequent clonotype in two of eight donors. Cumulative frequency of public TCR beta family members discriminated carriers of CMV infection plus the relevant HLA type in this cohort and an independent roughly 330-donor cohort.

The meaning of the sample's treatment or condition label: in vitro stimulation with specific CMV peptide epitopes to enrich CMV-specific T cells. Sequencing was performed on an Illumina HiSeq 1500. TCRdb reanalyzed the raw reads on its own, using fastp at Q25 for trimming and MiXCR for clone calling, and kept in-frame beta chains. Identical CDR3 proteins give one entry, which carries the most common genes and DNA. The sample includes about 480,000 distinct CDR3 sequences, with roughly a third observed a single time. The leading ten clones occupy about a sixth of the sample. This clonotype was sampled from a human donor in good health (CMV status not recorded). Some clones in this sample may be carry-over from other donors' samples. The chain is made from TRBV12-3 or TRBV12-4 and TRBJ2-5; no D gene can be assigned with confidence. Sample: cultured PBMCs, taken from culture after CMV antigen stimulation. The CDR3 loop reads CASSPPTSAGETQYF. The nucleotide sequence is TGTGCCAGCAGCCCCCCAACCAGCGCCGGGGAGACCCAGTACTTC.